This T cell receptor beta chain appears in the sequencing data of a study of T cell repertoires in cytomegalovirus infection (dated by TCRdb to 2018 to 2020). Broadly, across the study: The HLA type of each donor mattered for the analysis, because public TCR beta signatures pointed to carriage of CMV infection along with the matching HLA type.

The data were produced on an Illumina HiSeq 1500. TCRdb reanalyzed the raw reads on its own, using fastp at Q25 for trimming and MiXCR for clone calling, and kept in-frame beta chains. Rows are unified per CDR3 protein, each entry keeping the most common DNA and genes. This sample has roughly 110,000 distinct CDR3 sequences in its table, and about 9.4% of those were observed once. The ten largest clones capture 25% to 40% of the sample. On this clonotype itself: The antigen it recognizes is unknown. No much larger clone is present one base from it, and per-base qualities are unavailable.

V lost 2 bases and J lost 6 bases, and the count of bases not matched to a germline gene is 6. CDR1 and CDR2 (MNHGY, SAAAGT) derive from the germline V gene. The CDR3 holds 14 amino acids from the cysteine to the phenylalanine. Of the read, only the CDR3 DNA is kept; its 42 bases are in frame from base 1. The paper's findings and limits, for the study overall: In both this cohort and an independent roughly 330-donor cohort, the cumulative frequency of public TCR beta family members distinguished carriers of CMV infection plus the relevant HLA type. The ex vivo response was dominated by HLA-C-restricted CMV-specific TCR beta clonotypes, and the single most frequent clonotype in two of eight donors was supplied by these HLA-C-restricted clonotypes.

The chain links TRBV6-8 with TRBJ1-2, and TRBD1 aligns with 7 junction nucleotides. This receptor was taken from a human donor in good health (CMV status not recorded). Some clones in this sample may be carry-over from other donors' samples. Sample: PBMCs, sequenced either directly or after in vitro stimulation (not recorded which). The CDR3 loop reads CASSYLQGWHGYTF. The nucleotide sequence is TGTGCCAGCAGTTACCTACAGGGGTGGCATGGCTACACCTTC.